Described below is a single T cell receptor beta chain sequence and its context. V was cut by 2 bases and J by 3 bases, with 11 bases left in between. Germline V gene lookup returns CDR1 WSHSY and CDR2 SAAADI. This CDR3 comprises 14 residues. Molecular barcoded adaptors covering alpha/delta and beta/gamma chains were used on about 390 ng RNA. TCRdb used MiXCR to reprocess the reads, holding one entry per CDR3 protein. The repertoire holds around 140,000 distinct CDR3 sequences, about 13% seen once, with around 8.2% in the top ten. These data are taken from a study of read filtering for tumor transcriptome and immune sequencing. About the study: Mean patient age was roughly 72 years, range about 45 to 85; approximately 17 male, 14 female.

Material: a population of CD138-negative cells sorted from bone marrow. The J gene is TRBJ2-7, the V gene TRBV10-2, with a weak D call TRBD2 (6 bases). The sequence came from a donor aged 40 or older with multiple myeloma. In nucleotides, the CDR3 is TGCGCCAGCAGTGAGACTAGCTATCGCTACGAGCAGTACTTC. This translates into CASSETSYRYEQYF.